The 13 T cell receptor beta chains listed next were all sequenced from one sample in a study of blood T cell repertoires in COVID-19 (TCRdb year 2020). The library was built by means of the immunoSEQ multiplex PCR assay. TCRdb stores this immuneACCESS table with in-frame sequences only. Part of the clones is absent; in the studies checked, under half of the shortfall reflects unresolved V genes, and no reason is known for the rest. Across this sample there are roughly 180,000 clones, with more than 70% seen only once. The ten most abundant clones make up approximately 8% of the sample. Specimen: peripheral blood. The receptors originated from a woman in her sixties with acute or convalescent COVID-19.

The chain uses TRBV3-1 (or the pseudogene TRBV3-2) and TRBJ1-3; 7 bases line up with TRBD1. Germline V gene data show CDR1 as LGHDT and CDR2 as YNNKEL (reference sequence). The CDR3 runs to 14 residues. V shed 5 bases and J 3 bases; nucleotides not matched to a gene: 4. The chain's CDR3 is CASSGGTVGNTIYF. The CDR3 coding sequence is TGTGCCAGCAGCGGTGGGACAGTTGGAAACACCATATATTTT.

The chain has TRBV9 and TRBJ2-5; 7 nucleotides match TRBD1. The V segment lost 0 bases and the J segment 4 bases; nucleotides outside the gene matches: 12. Germline CDR1 is SGDLS and CDR2 is YYNGEE. The CDR3 has 17 residues. CDR3: CASSVGGLRTGRETQYF. The CDR3 DNA reads as TGTGCCAGCAGCGTAGGGGGTTTGAGGACAGGTCGAGAGACCCAGTACTTC.

V usage is TRBV11-3 and J usage is TRBJ2-1; D remains unclear. Germline V gene sequence: CDR1 SGHNT, CDR2 YENEEA. Between the trimmed V and J ends, which lost 1 base and 6 bases, there was a span of 10 bases. This CDR3 contains 14 residues. CDR3 amino acids: CASSLGRQSNEQFF. The CDR3 DNA reads as TGTGCCAGCAGCTTAGGGCGGCAGTCCAATGAGCAGTTCTTC.

The chain carries TRBV6-6 and TRBJ2-5; 7 nucleotides match TRBD2. The CDR3 consists of 14 residues. Germline CDR1 reads MNHNY; CDR2 reads SVGAGI (reference sequence). The V gene end was trimmed by 6 bases and the J gene end by 4 bases; junction bases not matched to a gene: 8. CDR3 protein: CASSPPGRGETQYF. CDR3 DNA: TGTGCCAGCAGCCCTCCTGGGAGGGGAGAGACCCAGTACTTC.

The J gene is TRBJ1-1, the V gene TRBV13; D is ambiguous. CDR1 and CDR2 (germline): PRHDT, FYEKMQ (reference sequence). CDR3 length: 14 amino acids. Trimming left V 2 bases short and J 4 bases short, with 11 bases between. The CDR3: CASSLNSLGTEAFF. CDR3 nucleotide sequence: TGTGCCAGCAGCTTAAACAGTCTCGGCACTGAAGCTTTCTTT.

The chain uses TRBV6-5 and TRBJ2-7, with TRBD1 as a possible D gene (5 bases). Per the germline V gene, CDR1 is MNHEY and CDR2 is SVGAGI. Trimming took 7 bases from V and 2 from J, leaving 15 bases between them. The CDR3 has 14 amino acids. The CDR3 here is CASIGAGRTYEQYF. The DNA of the CDR3 is TGTGCCAGCATTGGGGCAGGAAGGACCTACGAGCAGTACTTC.

The chain uses TRBV2 and TRBJ2-3; D gene unclear. Trimming removed 2 bases from V and 4 bases from J, with 4 bases in between. CDR1 and CDR2 from the germline V gene are SNHLY and FYNNEI. This CDR3 is 12 amino acids long. CDR3 sequence: CASSELADTQYF. DNA for the CDR3: TGTGCCAGCAGTGAACTAGCAGATACGCAGTATTTT.

V and J are TRBV2 and TRBJ1-2; D is possibly TRBD1 (5 bases). The CDR3 runs 12 residues. Germline V gene data show CDR1 as SNHLY and CDR2 as FYNNEI. The ends were cut back, 4 bases at V and 5 bases at J, with 8 bases in the middle. Here the CDR3 DNA reads TGTGCCAGCAGTGCGGGACTGTATGGCTACACCTTC. Translated, it gives CASSAGLYGYTF.

The chain has TRBV21-1 and TRBJ2-5; TRBD2, the D gene given by the table, was not confirmed from the DNA. TRBV21-1 is classified as a pseudogene. The CDR3 consists of 15 residues. The CDR3 loop is CASSPEREGEETQYF. The CDR3 region has the DNA TGTGCCAGCAGCCCCGAGCGGGAGGGCGAAGAGACCCAGTACTTC.

The chain employs TRBV19 and TRBJ2-1; TRBD2 matches at 12 bases. The CDR3 has 16 amino acids. CDR1 is LNHDA and CDR2 is SQIVND in the germline V gene (reference sequence). J was trimmed by 2 bases and V by 6 bases; bases with no gene match: 5. CDR3 protein: CASRKLAGGPYNEQFF. In DNA form, the CDR3 reads TGTGCCAGTAGAAAACTAGCGGGAGGACCCTACAATGAGCAGTTCTTC.

This chain joins TRBV18 and TRBJ1-2; perhaps TRBD1 as D (6 bases). This CDR3 has 16 residues. Germline loops: CDR1 KGHSH, CDR2 LQKENI. Trimming left V 2 bases short and J 1 base short, with 14 bases between. The CDR3 nucleotides are TGTGCCAGCTCACCAGTCCGGGGGGCCTTTAACTATGGCTACACCTTC. Its translation: CASSPVRGAFNYGYTF.

The chain is built from TRBV5-4 and TRBJ2-3; 12 positions match TRBD2. Unmatched junction bases numbered 2, after V lost 4 bases and J lost 5 bases. The germline V gene has CDR1 SGHNT and CDR2 YYREEE (reference sequence). This CDR3 comprises 14 residues. The CDR3 nucleotides are TGTGCCAGCAGCCCTAGCGGGAGGGTAGATACGCAGTATTTT. Translating gives CASSPSGRVDTQYF.

The chain employs TRBV19 and TRBJ2-4; D perhaps matches TRBD1 (7 bases). V dropped 7 bases and J dropped 3 bases, with 19 bases sitting between them. CDR1 is LNHDA, CDR2 SQIVND, per germline (reference sequence). The CDR3 contains 16 residues. This chain's CDR3 is CASTKGAGWDKNIQYF. CDR3 bases: TGTGCCAGTACCAAGGGGGCGGGATGGGACAAAAACATTCAGTACTTC.